These 28 T cell receptor beta chains share one sample of origin, sequenced in a study of T cell responses to AZD1222 COVID-19 vaccine. This table comes from immunoSEQ multiplex PCR, and its TCRdb copy is limited to in-frame clones, with some not included. The sample has around 140,000 clones, roughly 85% seen once. This specimen was peripheral blood, taken 28 days after the second dose of the MenACWY control vaccine. These receptor sequences come from an adult who received the MenACWY meningococcal vaccine as a control.

This chain links TRBV30 with TRBJ1-6; D possibly corresponds to TRBD1 (5 bases). CDR3 length equals 13 residues. Germline lookup yields CDR1 GTSNPN and CDR2 SVGIG (reference sequence). V lost 1 base and J lost 9, with 10 bases in between. CDR3 nucleotide sequence: TGTGCCTGGAGTGGGGGCGGTAGTTCACCCCTCCACTTT. It codes for CAWSGGGSSPLHF.

This chain uses TRBV2 with TRBJ1-2; no clear D gene. Germline CDR1 is SNHLY and CDR2 is FYNNEI. This CDR3 comprises 13 residues. V lost 4 bases and J 3 bases, leaving 9 bases between the germline ends. The CDR3 reads CASSVTGDYGYTF. CDR3 coding DNA: TGTGCCAGCAGTGTTACTGGGGACTATGGCTACACCTTC.

The chain couples TRBV9 to TRBJ2-1; 9 positions agree with TRBD2. CDR3 length: 16 amino acids. In germline, CDR1 is SGDLS, CDR2 YYNGEE. With V trimmed by 2 bases and J by 9 bases, 12 bases remained unmatched. The CDR3 loop reads CASSVGMGLALFEQFF. DNA of the CDR3: TGTGCCAGCAGCGTCGGCATGGGACTAGCCTTATTTGAGCAGTTCTTC.

The sample holds a few counts of this clone. The rearrangement joins TRBV5-4 to TRBJ2-7; D call uncertain. The CDR3 runs 16 residues. CDR1 is SGHNT and CDR2 is YYREEE in the germline V gene (reference sequence). Trimming stripped 4 bases from V and 5 bases from J, with 22 bases between. CDR3 coding DNA: TGTGCCAGCAGCGACCCTTCTAGAGCTCCCGGAAACGAGCAGTACTTC. Its protein is CASSDPSRAPGNEQYF.

The V call is TRBV6-5, the J call TRBJ2-2; D might be TRBD2 (6 bases). Germline lookup yields CDR1 MNHEY and CDR2 SVGAGI. V lost 2 bases to trimming and J lost 4 bases, with 14 bases between them. The CDR3 has 16 residues. In DNA form, the CDR3 reads TGTGCCAGCAGTTACGTCGCGGGGTTTCTCACCGGGGAGCTGTTTTTT. Encoded protein: CASSYVAGFLTGELFF.

The CDR3 loop reads CASSLATGRLDEKLFF. CDR3 nucleotide sequence: TGTGCCAGCAGCTTAGCAACCGGACGGTTAGATGAAAAACTGTTTTTT. This chain joins TRBV7-6 and TRBJ1-4, with no clear D. CDR1 and CDR2 from the germline V gene are SGHVS and FNYEAQ. Trimming stripped 0 bases from V and 6 bases from J, with 14 bases between. The CDR3 loop spans 16 amino acids.

The V call is TRBV20-1, the J call TRBJ1-3; 8 positions match TRBD1. The CDR3 runs 14 residues. The germline V gene encodes CDR1 DFQATT and CDR2 SNEGSKA (reference sequence). Trimming removed 3 bases from V and 3 bases from J; junction bases left unmatched: 4. CDR3 region: CSASVTGGGNTIYF. CDR3 coding DNA: TGCAGTGCTAGTGTAACAGGGGGTGGAAACACCATATATTTT.

The chain uses TRBV6-6 and TRBJ1-2; no clear D. In germline, CDR1 is MNHNY, CDR2 SVGAGI (reference sequence). The V end lost 0 bases, the J end lost 4 bases, and 9 bases lay between the germline ends. The CDR3 extends over 14 amino acids. The chain's CDR3 is CASSYSTASYGYTF. The CDR3 coding sequence is TGTGCCAGCAGTTACTCCACCGCGAGCTATGGCTACACCTTC.

The gene calls are TRBV5-4 and TRBJ1-5, with D possibly TRBD1 on 5 matching bases. The CDR3 runs to 15 residues. The germline V gene has CDR1 SGHNT and CDR2 YYREEE (reference sequence). The V gene lost 0 bases and the J gene lost 0 bases, with 7 bases spanning the gap. CDR3 nucleotides: TGTGCCAGCAGCTTGGGGACATCTAGCAATCAGCCCCAGCATTTT. Protein: CASSLGTSSNQPQHF.

This rearrangement joins TRBV28 to TRBJ1-4; 7 positions match TRBD1. Per the germline V gene, CDR1 is MDHEN and CDR2 is SYDVKM. This CDR3 comprises 16 residues. Trimming at V came to 7 bases and at J to 10 bases, leaving 18 bases not matched to a gene. The CDR3 loop reads CASNVKGAGGRSKLFF. In DNA form, the CDR3 reads TGTGCCAGCAACGTCAAGGGGGCAGGGGGGCGATCAAAACTGTTTTTT.

This clone has a single count. The V call is TRBV27, the J call TRBJ1-5, with 8 bases matching TRBD1. This CDR3 is built from 15 residues. Germline V CDR1 and CDR2: MNHEY, SMNVEV (reference sequence). V was pared by 5 bases and J by 1 base, with 4 bases of the junction left unmatched. The CDR3 loop is CASSPDRGSNQPQHF. The CDR3 nucleotides read TGTGCCAGCAGTCCCGACAGGGGAAGCAATCAGCCCCAGCATTTT.

This clone was observed a few times. Other DNA sequences in this specimen translate into the identical CDR3. This chain uses TRBV28 with TRBJ1-2; D is unresolved. Deletions cut 3 bases from V and 6 bases from J, with 8 bases between. Germline CDR1 and CDR2: MDHEN and SYDVKM. The CDR3 has 12 residues. The CDR3 coding sequence is TGTGCCAGCAGTTTTGGCGTCGATGGCTACACCTTC. Amino acids: CASSFGVDGYTF.

This chain uses TRBV19 with TRBJ2-7, with D possibly TRBD2 on 6 matching bases. CDR1 LNHDA and CDR2 SQIVND come from the germline V gene (reference sequence). CDR3 length: 15 amino acids. V was pared by 4 bases and J by 6 bases, with 19 bases between. As DNA, the CDR3 is TGTGCCAGTAGTACGGGGACTTCGGGGTACAGCGAGCAGTACTTC. Residues: CASSTGTSGYSEQYF.

The V and J genes are TRBV5-6 and TRBJ2-2, with no clear D. Germline V gives CDR1 SGHDT, CDR2 YYEEEE. This CDR3 region has 13 residues. V was shortened by 6 bases and J by 7 bases, with 13 bases between the two germline ends. The CDR3 DNA is TGTGCCAGCAAGTCCCTCGGTGGCGGGGAGCTGTTTTTT. It translates to CASKSLGGGELFF.

The rearrangement joins TRBV27 to TRBJ2-2; D not certain. Trimming removed 0 bases at V and 0 bases at J, with 8 bases between. This CDR3 contains 16 residues. CDR1 and CDR2 from the germline V gene are MNHEY and SMNVEV (reference sequence). The CDR3 loop reads CASSLSSGSNTGELFF. CDR3 DNA sequence: TGTGCCAGCAGTTTATCGTCAGGATCGAACACCGGGGAGCTGTTTTTT.

The J gene is TRBJ1-6, the V gene TRBV2; D unresolved. Germline V lookup: CDR1 SNHLY, CDR2 FYNNEI. The CDR3 consists of 16 residues. The V and J ends lost 2 bases and 2 bases respectively, with 10 bases between them. The CDR3 loop reads CASSEHQATYNSPLHF. The CDR3 DNA is TGTGCCAGCAGTGAACACCAGGCTACCTATAATTCACCCCTCCACTTT.

The J gene is TRBJ2-7, the V gene TRBV28; the match to TRBD1 covers 8 bases. V gave up 10 bases and J gave up 5 bases; unmatched junction bases: 13. This CDR3 is built from 14 residues. CDR1 is MDHEN and CDR2 is SYDVKM in the germline V gene. The CDR3: CATLSQGANNEQYV. The CDR3 nucleotides are TGTGCCACCCTCTCCCAGGGGGCTAATAACGAGCAGTACGTC.

The chain is built from TRBV30 and TRBJ2-6; tentatively, D is TRBD2 (6 bases). V was clipped by 8 bases and J by 0 bases, with 17 bases between them. There are 16 residues in the CDR3. The V gene's germline CDR1 is GTSNPN and CDR2 SVGIG (reference sequence). CDR3 sequence (DNA): TGTGCCGGAGGGCTGGGGTTGGCCTCTGGGGCCAACGTCCTGACTTTC. This sequence encodes CAGGLGLASGANVLTF.

This chain uses TRBV12-3 or TRBV12-4 with TRBJ2-5; D not certain. V lost 9 bases and J 2 bases, leaving 13 bases between the germline ends. The CDR3 has 13 amino acids. The CDR3 nucleotides read TGTGCCAGTGCTAGAGGACGGCAAGAGACCCAGTACTTC. This gives the protein CASARGRQETQYF.

V gene TRBV7-2 combines with J gene TRBJ1-1; no clear D gene. V was cut by 1 base and J by 3 bases, with 6 bases left in between. Germline V gives CDR1 SGHTA, CDR2 FQGNSA. This CDR3 contains 13 residues. The chain's CDR3 is CASSLEFYTEAFF. DNA for the CDR3: TGTGCCAGCAGCTTAGAGTTTTACACTGAAGCTTTCTTT.

The chain uses TRBV6-6 and TRBJ1-2, with a weak D call TRBD1 (5 bases). Trimming shortened V by 4 bases and J by 4 bases, and 16 bases separated the two germline ends. Germline CDR1 MNHNY, CDR2 SVGAGI (reference sequence). This CDR3 contains 15 residues. This CDR3 reads CASSSSGNLAYGYTF. In nucleotides, the CDR3 is TGTGCCAGCAGTTCCTCAGGGAATCTTGCCTATGGCTACACCTTC.

V and J are TRBV11-2 and TRBJ1-2; D unclear. V was clipped by 5 bases and J by 1 base, with 8 bases between them. Germline V lookup: CDR1 SGHAT, CDR2 FQNNGV. CDR3 size: 13 residues. The CDR3 spells CASSATLNYGYTF. DNA for the CDR3: TGTGCCAGCAGCGCGACACTTAACTATGGCTACACCTTC.

The CDR3 sequence: CASSRGTSLSSTDTQYF. CDR3 nucleotide sequence: TGCGCCAGCAGCCGAGGTACTAGCTTATCTAGCACAGATACGCAGTATTTT. The chain links TRBV4-1 to TRBJ2-3, with D perhaps matching TRBD2 (6 bases). The CDR3 sequence is 17 residues long. From germline, CDR1 is MGHRA and CDR2 YSYEKL. Trimming shortened V by 4 bases and J by 0 bases, and 17 bases separated the two germline ends.

The V and J genes are TRBV7-8 and TRBJ1-1, with a weak D call TRBD1 (5 bases). With 5 bases removed from V and 5 bases from J, the gap between germline ends came to 15 bases. This CDR3 has 14 amino acids. The germline V gene has CDR1 SGHVS and CDR2 FQNEAQ. The CDR3 is CASSLGRGGTEAFF. The CDR3, as DNA: TGTGCCAGCAGCCTCGGACGGGGGGGGACTGAAGCTTTCTTT. Complete variable domain (other parts from reference TRBV7-8 and TRBJ1-1): GAGVSQSPRYKVAKRGQDVALRCDPISGHVSLFWYQQALGQGPEFLTYFQNEAQLDKSGLPSDRFFAERPEGSVSTLKIQRTQQEDSAVYLCASSLGRGGTEAFFGQGTRLTVV.

This clone has just a few counts. The chain uses TRBV5-5 and TRBJ1-2; no definite D call. Germline V gene sequence: CDR1 SGHKS, CDR2 YYEKEE (reference sequence). The CDR3 has 12 residues. V dropped 0 bases and J dropped 4 bases, with 4 bases sitting between them. The CDR3 bases are TGTGCCAGCAGCTTGGATTTCTATGGCTACACCTTC. Translating gives CASSLDFYGYTF.

The chain recombines TRBV5-1 with TRBJ1-4, with D uncertain. This CDR3 region has 17 residues. The V end lost 0 bases, the J end lost 0 bases, and 12 bases lay between the germline ends. Germline-derived CDR1 and CDR2 are SGHRS and YFSETQ. DNA for the CDR3: TGCGCCAGCAGCTTGGGACAATACCCCGCAACTAATGAAAAACTGTTTTTT. Its protein product is CASSLGQYPATNEKLFF. Complete variable domain (other parts from reference TRBV5-1 and TRBJ1-4): KAGVTQTPRYLIKTRGQQVTLSCSPISGHRSVSWYQQTPGQGLQFLFEYFSETQRNKGNFPGRFSGRQFSNSRSEMNVSTLELGDSALYLCASSLGQYPATNEKLFFGSGTQLSVL.

The chain uses TRBV7-3 and TRBJ2-2; TRBD1 is a possible D gene (6 bases). Germline-derived CDR1 and CDR2 are SGHTA and FQGTGA. Trimming shortened V by 5 bases and J by 4 bases, and 11 bases separated the two germline ends. CDR3 size: 14 residues. CDR3 in amino acids: CASSKGHGTGELFF. DNA of the CDR3: TGTGCCAGCAGCAAGGGACATGGCACCGGGGAGCTGTTTTTT.

The chain has TRBV3-1 (or the pseudogene TRBV3-2) and TRBJ2-7, with D perhaps matching TRBD2 (5 bases). This CDR3 has 14 residues. V was cut by 4 bases and J by 2 bases, with 12 bases left in between. Germline V gene data show CDR1 as LGHDT and CDR2 as YNNKEL (reference sequence). The CDR3 loop reads CASSPRRRPYEQYF. CDR3 nucleotide sequence: TGTGCCAGCAGCCCCCGGAGGAGGCCCTACGAGCAGTACTTC.